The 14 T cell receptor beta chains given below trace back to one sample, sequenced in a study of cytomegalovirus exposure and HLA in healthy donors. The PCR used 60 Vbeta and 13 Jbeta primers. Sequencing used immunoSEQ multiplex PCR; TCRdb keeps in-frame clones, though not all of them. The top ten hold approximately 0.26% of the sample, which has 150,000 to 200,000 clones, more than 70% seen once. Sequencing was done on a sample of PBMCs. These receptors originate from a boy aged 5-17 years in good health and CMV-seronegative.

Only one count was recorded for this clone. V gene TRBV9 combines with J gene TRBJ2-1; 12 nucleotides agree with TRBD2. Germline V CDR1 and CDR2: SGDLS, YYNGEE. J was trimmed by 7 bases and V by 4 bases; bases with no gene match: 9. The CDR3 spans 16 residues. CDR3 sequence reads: CASSIPSGGGINEQFF. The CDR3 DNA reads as TGTGCCAGCAGCATCCCTAGCGGGGGGGGAATAAATGAGCAGTTCTTC.

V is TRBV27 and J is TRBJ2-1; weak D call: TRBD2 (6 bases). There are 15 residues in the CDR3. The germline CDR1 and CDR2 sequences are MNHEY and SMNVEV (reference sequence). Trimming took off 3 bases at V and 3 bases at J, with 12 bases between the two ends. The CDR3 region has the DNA TGTGCCAGCAGTTTTCCGGGAGAAAGCTACAATGAGCAGTTCTTC. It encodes CASSFPGESYNEQFF.

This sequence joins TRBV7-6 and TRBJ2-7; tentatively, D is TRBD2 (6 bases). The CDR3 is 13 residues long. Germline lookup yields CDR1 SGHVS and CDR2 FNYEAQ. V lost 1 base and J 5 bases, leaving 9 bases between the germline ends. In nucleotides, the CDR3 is TGTGCCAGCAGCTTAGTTGCGGGGCACGAGCAGTACTTC. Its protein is CASSLVAGHEQYF.

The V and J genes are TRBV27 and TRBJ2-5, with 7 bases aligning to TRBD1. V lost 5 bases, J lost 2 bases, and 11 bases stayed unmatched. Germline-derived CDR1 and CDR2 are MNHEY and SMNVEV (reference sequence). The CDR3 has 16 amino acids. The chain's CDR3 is CASSPWDSLQQETQYF. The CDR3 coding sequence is TGTGCCAGCAGTCCCTGGGACAGTCTGCAACAAGAGACCCAGTACTTC.

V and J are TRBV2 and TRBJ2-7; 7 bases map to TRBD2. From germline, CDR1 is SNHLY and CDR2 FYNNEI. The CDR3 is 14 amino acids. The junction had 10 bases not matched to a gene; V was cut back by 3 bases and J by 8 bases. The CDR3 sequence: CASSEREPLYKQYF. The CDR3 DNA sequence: TGTGCCAGCAGTGAGCGGGAGCCTCTGTACAAGCAGTACTTC.

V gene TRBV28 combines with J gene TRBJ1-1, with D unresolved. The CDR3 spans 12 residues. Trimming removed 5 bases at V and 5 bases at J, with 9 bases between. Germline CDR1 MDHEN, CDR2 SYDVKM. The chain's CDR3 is CASSPLGTEAFF. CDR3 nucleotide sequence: TGTGCCAGCAGTCCCCTCGGGACTGAAGCTTTCTTT.

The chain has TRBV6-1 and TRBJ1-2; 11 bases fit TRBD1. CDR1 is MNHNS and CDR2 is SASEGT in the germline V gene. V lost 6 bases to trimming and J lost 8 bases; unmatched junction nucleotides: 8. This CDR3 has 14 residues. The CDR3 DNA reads TGTGCCAGCAGATCGGACAGGGGGCCTGTGGGCTACACCTTC. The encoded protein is CASRSDRGPVGYTF.

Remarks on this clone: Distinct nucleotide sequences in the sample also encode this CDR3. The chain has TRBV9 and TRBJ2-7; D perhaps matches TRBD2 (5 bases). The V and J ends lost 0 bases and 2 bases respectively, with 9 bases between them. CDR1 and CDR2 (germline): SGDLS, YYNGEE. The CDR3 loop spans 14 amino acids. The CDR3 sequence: CASSVGGPTYEQYF. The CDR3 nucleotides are TGTGCCAGCAGCGTAGGCGGGCCAACCTACGAGCAGTACTTC.

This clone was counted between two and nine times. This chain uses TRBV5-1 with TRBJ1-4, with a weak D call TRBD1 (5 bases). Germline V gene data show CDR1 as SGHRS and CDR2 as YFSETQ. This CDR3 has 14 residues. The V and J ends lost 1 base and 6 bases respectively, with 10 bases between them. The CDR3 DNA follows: TGCGCCAGCAGCTTGACACAGGCTCATGAAAAACTGTTTTTT. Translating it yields CASSLTQAHEKLFF.

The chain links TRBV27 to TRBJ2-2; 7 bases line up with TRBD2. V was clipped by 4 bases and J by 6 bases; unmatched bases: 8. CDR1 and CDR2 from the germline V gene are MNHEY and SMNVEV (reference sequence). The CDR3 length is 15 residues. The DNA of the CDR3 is TGTGCCAGCAGTTGGGGGGTCGGGAGGCCCGGGGAGCTGTTTTTT. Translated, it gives CASSWGVGRPGELFF.

The CDR3 DNA reads TGTGCCAGCAGTTTCGTGGGTCAGGATGACATTCAGTACTTC. Encoded protein: CASSFVGQDDIQYF. V is TRBV27 and J is TRBJ2-4, with D unresolved. Trimming removed 3 bases from V and 8 bases from J, with 14 bases in between. The germline V gene encodes CDR1 MNHEY and CDR2 SMNVEV (reference sequence). This CDR3 has 14 residues.

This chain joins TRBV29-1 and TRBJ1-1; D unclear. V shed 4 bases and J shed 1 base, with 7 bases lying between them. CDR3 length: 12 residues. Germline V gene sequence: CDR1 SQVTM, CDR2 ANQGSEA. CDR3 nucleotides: TGCAGCGTTGCGAGCTCGAACACTGAAGCTTTCTTT. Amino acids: CSVASSNTEAFF.

DNA of the CDR3: TGTGCCAGCAGTAGACCGGGGACAGACAATGAGCAGTTCTTC. It yields the protein CASSRPGTDNEQFF. The V and J genes are TRBV27 and TRBJ2-1; 7 bases fit TRBD1. The junction had 6 bases not matched to a gene; V was cut back by 5 bases and J by 5 bases. Germline V gene lookup returns CDR1 MNHEY and CDR2 SMNVEV (reference sequence). The CDR3 sequence is 14 residues long.

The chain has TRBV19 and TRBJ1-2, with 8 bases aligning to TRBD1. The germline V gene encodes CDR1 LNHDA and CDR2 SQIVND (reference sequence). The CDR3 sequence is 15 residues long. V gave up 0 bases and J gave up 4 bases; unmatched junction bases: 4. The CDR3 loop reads CASSIDRGRVYGYTF. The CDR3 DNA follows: TGTGCCAGTAGTATAGACAGGGGGCGAGTCTATGGCTACACCTTC.